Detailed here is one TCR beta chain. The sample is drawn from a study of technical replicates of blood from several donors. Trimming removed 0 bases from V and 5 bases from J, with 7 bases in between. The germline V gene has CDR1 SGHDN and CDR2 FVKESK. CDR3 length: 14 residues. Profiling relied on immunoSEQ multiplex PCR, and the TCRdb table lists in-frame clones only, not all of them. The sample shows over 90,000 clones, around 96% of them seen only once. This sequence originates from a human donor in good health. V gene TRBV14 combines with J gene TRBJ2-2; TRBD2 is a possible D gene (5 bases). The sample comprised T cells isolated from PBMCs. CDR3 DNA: TGTGCCAGCAGCCAAGAAAGGAGGACCGGGGAGCTGTTTTTT. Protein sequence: CASSQERRTGELFF.